Listed below are T cell receptor beta chains from one sample, sequenced in a study of CD8 T cells in Susac syndrome. TCRdb redid the calling of the immunoSEQ multiplex PCR reads with MiXCR, one entry per CDR3 protein. The table includes about 90,000 distinct CDR3 sequences, approximately 95% detected once. Sequenced sample: CD8+ T cells from PBMCs. Receptors originate from a human donor in good health. Both conserved end residues are part of each CDR3. D genes are given only for firm matches. Where a row states a size, it is once, few, many or the class of an expanded clone; other rows omit it.

v_gene	abundance	d_gene	j_gene	CDR3aa	CDR3nt
TRBV4-2	once	TRBD2	TRBJ2-4	CASSPLAGGPGKNIQYF	TGTGCCAGCAGCCCCTTAGCGGGGGGGCCGGGCAAAAACATTCAGTACTTC
TRBV6-1	NA	NA	TRBJ2-1	CASSDNNEQFF	TGTGCCAGCAGTGATAACAATGAGCAGTTCTTC
TRBV30	few	NA	TRBJ2-7	CAWSVGEASEQYF	TGTGCCTGGAGTGTAGGTGAGGCCTCCGAGCAGTACTTC
TRBV7-9	NA	NA	TRBJ1-1	CASSEGVNTEAFF	TGTGCCAGCAGCGAGGGAGTAAACACTGAAGCTTTCTTT
TRBV19	NA	NA	TRBJ2-1	CASSMAANSYNEQFF	TGTGCCAGTAGTATGGCGGCTAACTCCTACAATGAGCAGTTCTTC
TRBV27	once	TRBD1	TRBJ2-7	CASSFSTGESSYEQYF	TGTGCCAGCAGTTTCTCCACAGGGGAAAGCTCCTACGAGCAGTACTTC
TRBV13	NA	NA	TRBJ2-2	CASSSGTPAGELFF	TGTGCCAGCAGCTCCGGGACACCCGCCGGGGAGCTGTTTTTT
TRBV19	NA	NA	TRBJ1-6	CASSLTPEGNSPLHF	TGTGCCAGTAGTCTGACCCCGGAAGGTAATTCACCCCTCCACTTT
TRBV4-1	NA	NA	TRBJ2-1	CASRRDGGLNEQFF	TGCGCCAGCAGAAGGGACGGAGGCTTGAATGAGCAGTTCTTC
TRBV3-1	NA	NA	TRBJ2-2	CASSPYRLNTGELFF	TGTGCCAGCAGCCCTTACAGGTTAAACACCGGGGAGCTGTTTTTT
TRBV11-2	NA	NA	TRBJ2-7	CASSFGGYEQYF	TGTGCCAGCAGCTTCGGGGGCTACGAGCAGTACTTC
TRBV29-1	NA	NA	TRBJ1-2	CSVEERTPEGYGYTF	TGCAGCGTTGAAGAGCGGACACCTGAGGGCTATGGCTACACCTTC
TRBV12-3/TRBV12-4	NA	NA	TRBJ1-2	CASSRGLYYGYTF	TGTGCCAGCAGTAGGGGACTCTACTATGGCTACACCTTC
TRBV27	NA	NA	TRBJ1-1	CASSPLPRMNTEAFF	TGTGCCAGCAGTCCACTACCGAGGATGAACACTGAAGCTTTCTTT
TRBV15	NA	NA	TRBJ1-5	CATSRDYATSNQPQHF	TGTGCCACCAGCAGAGATTACGCCACCAGCAATCAGCCCCAGCATTTT
TRBV30	NA	NA	TRBJ1-1	CAWSVMVAIEAFF	TGTGCCTGGAGTGTGATGGTAGCAATTGAAGCTTTCTTT
TRBV9	NA	NA	TRBJ1-1	CASSGDAPEAFF	TGTGCCAGCAGTGGTGACGCACCTGAAGCTTTCTTT
TRBV11-2	NA	TRBD2	TRBJ2-5	CASSLEGDGGEETQYF	TGTGCCAGCAGCTTAGAGGGTGATGGGGGGGAAGAGACCCAGTACTTC
TRBV7-9	NA	NA	TRBJ1-6	CASSLGEELNSPLHF	TGTGCCAGCAGCTTAGGAGAGGAACTTAATTCACCCCTCCACTTT
TRBV6-5	NA	TRBD2	TRBJ2-2	CASSYSHAGGNTGELFF	TGTGCCAGCAGTTACTCGCATGCGGGGGGGAACACCGGGGAGCTGTTTTTT
TRBV15	NA	TRBD1	TRBJ2-7	CATSRGQGPYEQYF	TGTGCCACCAGCAGGGGACAGGGACCCTACGAGCAGTACTTC
TRBV7-9	NA	NA	TRBJ2-7	CASSFAQGYEQYF	TGTGCCAGCAGCTTCGCGCAGGGATACGAGCAGTACTTC
TRBV5-1	NA	NA	TRBJ1-3	CASSSDRASGNTIYF	TGCGCCAGCAGCTCGGACAGAGCCTCTGGAAACACCATATATTTT
TRBV5-6	NA	NA	TRBJ1-5	CASSLGQGGQPQHF	TGTGCCAGCAGCTTGGGTCAGGGTGGGCAGCCCCAGCATTTT
TRBV7-8	NA	TRBD1	TRBJ2-1	CASSLGAGGGNEQFF	TGTGCCAGCAGCTTAGGAGCAGGGGGCGGGAATGAGCAGTTCTTC
TRBV19	NA	TRBD2	TRBJ2-3	CASSISGRADTQYF	TGTGCCAGTAGTATTAGCGGGAGGGCAGATACGCAGTATTTT
TRBV15	NA	NA	TRBJ2-1	CATSRGTSSSYNEQFF	TGTGCCACCAGCCGGGGCACGTCCAGCTCCTACAATGAGCAGTTCTTC
TRBV27	NA	NA	TRBJ2-7	CASRPTGSSYEQYF	TGTGCCAGCAGGCCGACAGGCAGCTCCTACGAGCAGTACTTC
TRBV9	NA	NA	TRBJ2-5	CASSPLGHQETQYF	TGTGCCAGCAGCCCCCTCGGTCACCAAGAGACCCAGTACTTC
TRBV6-5	NA	NA	TRBJ2-3	CASSLSGTQYF	TGTGCCAGCAGTCTTAGTGGTACGCAGTATTTT
TRBV20-1	NA	NA	TRBJ2-7	CSARTRAVLIHYEQYF	TGCAGTGCTAGAACTCGGGCCGTCTTAATACACTACGAGCAGTACTTC
TRBV5-6	NA	NA	TRBJ2-1	CASSSARENNEQFF	TGTGCCAGCAGCTCCGCGCGGGAAAACAATGAGCAGTTCTTC
TRBV6-1	NA	NA	TRBJ1-2	CASSEARSYGYTF	TGTGCCAGCAGTGAAGCAAGGTCCTATGGCTACACCTTC
TRBV29-1	NA	TRBD2	TRBJ2-1	CSAGTSGYNEQFF	TGCAGCGCGGGGACTAGCGGATACAATGAGCAGTTCTTC
TRBV29-1	NA	TRBD1	TRBJ1-1	CSATDRGAAFF	TGCAGCGCTACGGACAGGGGCGCTGCTTTCTTT
TRBV15	NA	NA	TRBJ1-1	CATNGGRWRNTEAFF	TGTGCCACGAATGGAGGGAGGTGGAGGAACACTGAAGCTTTCTTT
TRBV4-1	NA	NA	TRBJ1-3	CASSQRDIGNTIYF	TGCGCCAGCAGCCAAAGGGACATTGGAAACACCATATATTTT
TRBV25-1	NA	NA	TRBJ1-2	CASSGPYGYTF	TGTGCCAGCAGTGGCCCGTATGGCTACACCTTC
TRBV5-1	NA	TRBD1	TRBJ2-3	CASSFWTGQDTQYF	TGCGCCAGCAGCTTTTGGACAGGGCAAGATACGCAGTATTTT
TRBV7-9	NA	NA	TRBJ2-1	CASSLGEGANEQFF	TGTGCCAGCAGCTTAGGAGAAGGGGCCAATGAGCAGTTCTTC
TRBV25-1	NA	TRBD2	TRBJ2-5	CASSDPRGGAVETQYF	TGTGCCAGCAGTGACCCCCGGGGGGGCGCGGTAGAGACCCAGTACTTC
TRBV20-1	NA	TRBD2	TRBJ2-5	CSARPGLAGEETQYF	TGCAGTGCTAGACCGGGACTAGCGGGAGAAGAGACCCAGTACTTC
TRBV4-1	NA	NA	TRBJ1-2	CASSQVMGIGAGDGYTF	TGCGCCAGCAGCCAAGTCATGGGCATTGGGGCCGGCGATGGCTACACCTTC
TRBV11-2	NA	NA	TRBJ2-1	CASSLKGWHEQFF	TGTGCCAGCAGCTTAAAGGGCTGGCATGAGCAGTTCTTC
TRBV5-1	NA	TRBD1	TRBJ1-2	CASGLDRAFDYTF	TGCGCCAGCGGGCTTGACAGGGCATTTGACTACACCTTC
TRBV4-1	NA	TRBD2	TRBJ2-3	CASSQVRLAGGTDTQYF	TGCGCCAGCAGCCAAGTGAGGCTAGCGGGGGGCACAGATACGCAGTATTTT
TRBV7-9	NA	NA	TRBJ2-3	CASSFPGIGTFSTDTQYF	TGTGCCAGCAGCTTCCCAGGGATTGGGACGTTTTCCACAGATACGCAGTATTTT
TRBV2	NA	NA	TRBJ2-5	CASSEGLGGETQYF	TGTGCCAGCAGTGAAGGGTTGGGGGGAGAGACCCAGTACTTC
TRBV5-1	NA	NA	TRBJ2-4	CASSFGGLRYF	TGCGCCAGCAGCTTTGGGGGACTGAGGTACTTC
TRBV5-6	NA	TRBD1	TRBJ2-7	CASSLGQGKAYEQYF	TGTGCCAGCAGCTTGGGACAGGGGAAGGCCTACGAGCAGTACTTC
TRBV2	NA	TRBD2	TRBJ2-1	CASSEFGGADEQFF	TGTGCCAGCAGTGAGTTCGGGGGGGCTGATGAGCAGTTCTTC
TRBV6-1	NA	TRBD2	TRBJ2-2	CASSVTSGGAGELFF	TGTGCCAGCAGTGTGACTAGCGGGGGGGCCGGGGAGCTGTTTTTT
TRBV19	NA	TRBD1	TRBJ1-5	CASSLTGGNQPQHF	TGTGCCAGTAGTTTGACAGGGGGCAATCAGCCCCAGCATTTT
TRBV18	once	NA	TRBJ2-2	CASSPIIPAGATFDTGELFF	TGTGCCAGCTCACCAATCATCCCTGCGGGGGCAACATTCGACACCGGGGAGCTGTTTTTT
TRBV6-5	NA	NA	TRBJ1-2	CASSYSAGRDGYTF	TGTGCCAGCAGTTACTCGGCGGGGAGAGATGGCTACACCTTC
TRBV3-1	NA	NA	TRBJ1-2	CASSQINLVGPNYGYTF	TGTGCCAGCAGCCAAATAAACCTTGTGGGCCCCAACTATGGCTACACCTTC
TRBV19	NA	TRBD2	TRBJ2-1	CASSSPSGGYNEQFF	TGTGCCAGTAGCTCTCCTAGCGGGGGCTACAATGAGCAGTTCTTC
TRBV5-1	NA	TRBD2	TRBJ2-5	CASSFISGVQETQYF	TGCGCCAGCAGCTTCATTAGCGGGGTCCAAGAGACCCAGTACTTC
TRBV7-3	NA	TRBD1	TRBJ2-2	CASSSPRTGKNTGELFF	TGTGCCAGCAGCTCTCCCAGGACAGGGAAGAACACCGGGGAGCTGTTTTTT
TRBV21-1	NA	NA	TRBJ1-1	CASSKGEGRNTEAFF	TGTGCCAGCAGCAAAGGAGAGGGGCGGAACACTGAAGCTTTCTTT